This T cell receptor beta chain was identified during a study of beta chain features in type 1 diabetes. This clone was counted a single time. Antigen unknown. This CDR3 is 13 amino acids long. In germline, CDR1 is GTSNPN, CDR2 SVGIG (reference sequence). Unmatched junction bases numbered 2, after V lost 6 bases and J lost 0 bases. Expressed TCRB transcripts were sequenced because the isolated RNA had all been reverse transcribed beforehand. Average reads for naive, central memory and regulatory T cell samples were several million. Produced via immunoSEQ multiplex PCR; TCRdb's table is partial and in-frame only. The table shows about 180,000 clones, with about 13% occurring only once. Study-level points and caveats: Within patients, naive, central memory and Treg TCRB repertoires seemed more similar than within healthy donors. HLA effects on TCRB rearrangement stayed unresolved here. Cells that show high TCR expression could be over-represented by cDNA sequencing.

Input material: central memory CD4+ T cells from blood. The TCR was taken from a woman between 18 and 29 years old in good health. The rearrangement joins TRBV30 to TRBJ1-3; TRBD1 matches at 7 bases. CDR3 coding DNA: TGTGCCTGCGACAGGGTCTCTGGAAACACCATATATTTT. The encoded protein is CACDRVSGNTIYF.